Shown below are 10 T cell receptor beta chains from a single sample sequenced in a study of blood T cells in healthy people across ages. It was with a sample-barcoded 5' primer and a J-beta primer mix that a second PCR of roughly 7 to 12 cycles was run. Using its own MiXCR run on the 5' RACE reads, TCRdb lists one record per CDR3 protein. The data contain roughly 1,700,000 distinct CDR3 sequences, 28% of them singletons. The source material was blood. The receptors were gathered from a woman between 25 and 40 years old in good health.

The V call is TRBV7-9, the J call TRBJ2-7; D gene uncertain. This CDR3 comprises 13 residues. V was pared by 5 bases and J by 2 bases, with 10 bases between. Germline V gives CDR1 SEHNR, CDR2 FQNEAQ (reference sequence). Here the CDR3 DNA reads TGTGCCAGCAGCCCCCTTCGGACCTACGAGCAGTACTTC. Its translation is CASSPLRTYEQYF.

This clonotype was counted at least ten times. The chain joins TRBV7-3 to TRBJ2-4; 8 bases line up with TRBD2. J gave up 6 bases and V 5 bases, and 9 bases lay outside the gene matches. This CDR3 has 15 residues. Germline V gene data show CDR1 as SGHTA and CDR2 as FQGTGA. For the CDR3, the DNA is TGTGCCAGCAGCCCCTCGACGGGGGGGCGAAACATTCAGTACTTC. Amino acids: CASSPSTGGRNIQYF.

The chain joins TRBV18 to TRBJ2-3; D is ambiguous. The V and J ends lost 0 bases and 2 bases respectively, with 15 bases between them. Looked up from germline, CDR1 is KGHSH and CDR2 is LQKENI. The CDR3 is made up of 17 amino acids. The DNA of the CDR3 is TGTGCCAGCTCACCACCTTCAATGGGCACTTTCACAGATACGCAGTATTTT. Protein sequence: CASSPPSMGTFTDTQYF. Full variable domain (outside the CDR3, taken from reference TRBV18 and TRBJ2-3): NAGVMQNPRHLVRRRGQEARLRCSPMKGHSHVYWYRQLPEEGLKFMVYLQKENIIDESGMPKERFSAEFPKEGPSILRIQQVVRGDSAAYFCASSPPSMGTFTDTQYFGPGTRLTVL.

V and J are TRBV20-1 and TRBJ2-3; D remains ambiguous. CDR1 is DFQATT, CDR2 SNEGSKA, per germline (reference sequence). This CDR3 has 13 residues. The V and J ends lost 1 base and 0 bases respectively, with 5 bases between them. In DNA, the CDR3 is TGCAGTGCTAGAGGGGAAAGCACAGATACGCAGTATTTT. Protein product: CSARGESTDTQYF.

This clonotype was seen only a few times. V and J are TRBV18 and TRBJ2-5; 7 nucleotides align to TRBD1. From germline, CDR1 is KGHSH and CDR2 LQKENI. The V segment lost 6 bases and the J segment 5 bases; nucleotides outside the gene matches: 9. The CDR3 sequence is 14 residues long. DNA of the CDR3: TGTGCCAGCTCCCCGCAGACAGGGAAGGAGACCCAGTACTTC. It is translated as CASSPQTGKETQYF.

This clonotype was seen many times. The chain links TRBV5-5 to TRBJ2-7; D may be TRBD1 (6 bases). The CDR3 totals 15 residues. The V end was cut by 0 bases, the J end by 2 bases, with 12 bases between. Germline V gene lookup returns CDR1 SGHKS and CDR2 YYEKEE (reference sequence). This CDR3 is CASSLGQDIAYEQYF. CDR3 coding DNA: TGTGCCAGCAGCTTGGGACAGGACATTGCCTACGAGCAGTACTTC.

The chain combines TRBV11-2 with TRBJ2-5; TRBD2 agrees at 9 bases. J gave up 11 bases and V 6 bases, and 10 bases lay outside the gene matches. Germline CDR1 and CDR2: SGHAT and FQNNGV. The CDR3 runs to 13 residues. The CDR3 DNA sequence: TGTGCCAGCAGGTCGGGACTAGCCTCCAAGCAGTACTTC. Amino acid sequence: CASRSGLASKQYF.

This clonotype was recorded a few times. The chain uses TRBV9 and TRBJ2-3; D uncertain. The CDR3 spans 14 residues. Trimming removed 0 bases from V and 5 bases from J, with 10 bases in between. Germline V gene sequence: CDR1 SGDLS, CDR2 YYNGEE. DNA for the CDR3: TGTGCCAGCAGCGTAGCTACGGTGGGAGATACGCAGTATTTT. Its translation is CASSVATVGDTQYF.

This clonotype has just a few counts. The rearrangement uses TRBV12-3 or TRBV12-4 and TRBJ1-1; no definite D call. Trimming removed 4 bases from V and 2 bases from J, with 14 bases in between. This CDR3 has 15 residues. The CDR3 DNA reads TGTGCCAGCAGTTGGATGGGGAGGAAAAACACTGAAGCTTTCTTT. Translated: CASSWMGRKNTEAFF.

CDR3 bases: TGTGCCAGCAGCTCACAGGGCCTACGACAGCCCCAGCATTTT. This sequence encodes CASSSQGLRQPQHF. The gene calls are TRBV7-2 and TRBJ1-5; maybe TRBD1 (6 bases). Trimming left V 4 bases short and J 7 bases short, with 14 bases between. The CDR3 spans 14 residues. The germline V gene has CDR1 SGHTA and CDR2 FQGNSA.